One sample yielded the 12 T cell receptor beta chains listed below, sequenced in a study of T cell clonality in common variable immunodeficiency. Overall study findings and caveats: Common variable immunodeficiency TCR beta sequences reportedly had fewer deletions and N-nucleotide insertions.

Which antigens these TCRs recognize remains unknown. The protocol was immunoSEQ multiplex PCR, while the TCRdb copy is restricted to in-frame clones and leaves out a portion. The repertoire yields around 9,600 clones, none seen only once; the top ten contain less than 5.5%. Sequencing input: peripheral blood mononuclear cells. The origin of the receptors is a human donor with common variable immunodeficiency.

By frequency in the sample, this clone is medium-sized (0.01 to 0.1%). The CDR3 end falls 3 residues outside the read, so it is completed with the germline J gene. The chain carries TRBV29-1 and TRBJ1-1, with a possible D match to TRBD1 (5 bases). From germline, CDR1 is SQVTM and CDR2 ANQGSEA. CDR3 size: 14 residues. V lost 2 bases to trimming and J lost 1 base, with 11 bases between them. Incomplete CDR3 DNA: TGCAGCGTTGAATCTCCAGGGCCGAACACTGAA. It codes for CSVESPGPNTE. The entire CDR3 protein reads CSVESPGPNTEAFF. The full variable domain, rest sourced from reference TRBV29-1 and TRBJ1-1, is SAVISQKPSRDICQRGTSLTIQCQVDSQVTMMFWYRQQPGQSLTLIATANQGSEATYESGFVIDKFPISRPNLTFSTLTVSNMSPEDSSIYLCSVESPGPNTEAFFGQGTRLTVV.

This clone was recorded many times. CDR3 DNA (partial): TGTGCCACCAGTGCCACTGGGGGGGACAGGGGCACAGATACG. This gives the protein CATSATGGDRGTDT. The entire CDR3 protein is CATSATGGDRGTDTQYF. This sequence joins TRBV24-1 and TRBJ2-3; TRBD1 agrees at 9 bases. The DNA ends 3 residues before the CDR3 does, and the rest of the CDR3 is filled in from the germline J gene. CDR1 is KGHDR, CDR2 SFDVKD, per germline. J lost 1 base, V lost 5 bases, and 9 bases had no gene match. This CDR3 is built from 17 residues.

This clone showed up many times. The read halts 3 residues ahead of the CDR3 end, with the missing end drawn from the germline J gene. The rearrangement links TRBV10-1 to TRBJ2-5, with D unresolved. Trimming took off 4 bases at V and 1 base at J, with 13 bases between the two ends. The CDR3 totals 15 residues. Germline V gene lookup returns CDR1 WNHNN and CDR2 SYGVQD (reference sequence). CDR3 bases read: TGCGCCAGCAGTGCCGGCGGTAAGGTCCAAGAGACC. Protein sequence: CASSAGGKVQET. The full CDR3 sequence reads CASSAGGKVQETQYF.

This clone has a count of ten or more. Read sequence stops 3 residues before the CDR3 end, and the germline J gene provides the missing end. The J gene is TRBJ1-1, the V gene TRBV10-3; D gene ambiguous. Germline CDR1 and CDR2: ENHRY and SYGVKD. This CDR3 is 13 amino acids long. The V and J ends lost 3 bases and 0 bases respectively, with 5 bases between them. The CDR3 protein is CAISDSMNTEAFF. CDR3 DNA (partial): TGTGCCATCAGTGACAGTATGAACACTGAA.

Within the sample, this clone is medium-sized. The read stops 3 residues short of the end of the CDR3; the missing end is completed from the germline J gene. The rearrangement uses TRBV28 and TRBJ2-1, with TRBD2 as a possible D gene (5 bases). This CDR3 spans 12 amino acids. Trimming left V 7 bases short and J 5 bases short, with 9 bases between. Germline V gene lookup returns CDR1 MDHEN and CDR2 SYDVKM. Here the CDR3 reads CASTISDNEQFF. The CDR3 DNA, read in part, is TGTGCCAGCACTATTAGCGACAATGAG.

Ten or more counts support this clone. Read data end 3 residues before the CDR3 end; the end is taken from the germline J gene. V and J are TRBV20-1 and TRBJ1-2, with TRBD1 matching over 9 bases. This CDR3 comprises 16 residues. V shed 6 bases and J 1 base; nucleotides not matched to a gene: 12. The germline gives CDR1 DFQATT, CDR2 SNEGSKA (reference sequence). CDR3 DNA, as far as it was read: TGCAGTGCCATGATACAGGGACAGGGAGGTAACTATGGC. Protein: CSAMIQGQGGNYG. The whole CDR3 sequence is CSAMIQGQGGNYGYTF.

This clone was counted many times. Coverage ceases 3 residues before the CDR3 finishes, and the germline J gene fills in the end. The V gene is TRBV4-1, the J gene TRBJ1-1; 7 nucleotides agree with TRBD1. Germline values: CDR1 MGHRA, CDR2 YSYEKL. The CDR3 spans 15 residues. The V gene end was trimmed by 4 bases and the J gene end by 2 bases; junction bases not matched to a gene: 7. The CDR3 bases that were read are TGCGCCAGCAGCCCGTCCGGGACAGCAAACACTGAA. Its translation: CASSPSGTANTE. The entire CDR3 sequence reads CASSPSGTANTEAFF.

This clone was recorded many times. The CDR3 end is not reached by the read, which stops 3 residues before it; the germline J gene fills it in. The chain carries TRBV19 and TRBJ2-2; 9 nucleotides align to TRBD1. J gave up 5 bases and V 5 bases, and 6 bases lay outside the gene matches. Germline V gene sequence: CDR1 LNHDA, CDR2 SQIVND (reference sequence). The CDR3 extends over 15 amino acids. Incomplete CDR3 DNA: TGTGCCAGTAGTGAGGGACAGGGATTTACCGGGGAG. Residues: CASSEGQGFTGE. The entire CDR3 is CASSEGQGFTGELFF.

This clone has a count of ten or more. With the read ending 3 residues before the CDR3 end, the germline J gene is used to fill in that end. V and J are TRBV19 and TRBJ1-2; D ambiguous. CDR3 length: 14 residues. Germline loops: CDR1 LNHDA, CDR2 SQIVND (reference sequence). Trimming took 3 bases from V and 4 from J, leaving 12 bases between them. The CDR3 reads CASSISGVVYGYTF. The CDR3 DNA, read in part, is TGTGCCAGTAGTATTTCAGGAGTGGTCTATGGC. Combining the CDR3 with reference TRBV19 and TRBJ1-2 gives the whole variable domain DGGITQSPKYLFRKEGQNVTLSCEQNLNHDAMYWYRQDPGQGLRLIYYSQIVNDFQKGDIAEGYSVSREKKESFPLTVTSAQKNPTAFYLCASSISGVVYGYTFGSGTRLTVV.

This clone came up many times. The missing CDR3 end, 3 residues past where the read stops, is filled in from the germline J gene. The rearrangement uses TRBV5-1 and TRBJ2-2; 10 bases agree with TRBD1. CDR1 and CDR2 from the germline V gene are SGHRS and YFSETQ. V lost 10 bases and J lost 5; bases outside the gene matches: 5. The CDR3 runs to 13 residues. The CDR3 spells CASRDRGTGELFF. The part of the CDR3 DNA that was read is TGCGCCTCCCGGGACAGGGGAACCGGGGAG.

This clone was counted many times. The junction and the germline gene differ at one end; a read error may be behind it. The read gets to within 3 residues of the CDR3 end, and the germline J gene fills in the rest. The chain joins TRBV4-2 to TRBJ1-2, with 7 bases identical to TRBD1. There are 14 residues in the CDR3. In germline, CDR1 is LGHNA, CDR2 YNFKEQ. The covered CDR3 bases are TGCGCCAGCAGCCAAACGGGACAGAACTATGGC. Protein product: CASSQTGQNYG. The entire CDR3 sequence reads CASSQTGQNYGYTF.

Ten or more counts support this clone. With the read ending 3 residues before the CDR3 end, the germline J gene is used to fill in that end. V usage is TRBV25-1 and J usage is TRBJ2-1, with TRBD1 matching over 11 bases. The CDR3 contains 14 residues. Unmatched junction bases numbered 4, after V lost 10 bases and J lost 2 bases. Germline values: CDR1 MGHDK, CDR2 SYGVNS. The CDR3 sequence: CATTGQGAYNEQFF. CDR3 bases read: TGTGCCACTACGGGACAGGGGGCCTACAATGAG. Together with reference TRBV25-1 and TRBJ2-1, the CDR3 gives the full variable domain: EADIYQTPRYLVIGTGKKITLECSQTMGHDKMYWYQQDPGMELHLIHYSYGVNSTEKGDLSSESTVSRIRTEHFPLTLESARPSHTSQYLCATTGQGAYNEQFFGPGTRLTVL.